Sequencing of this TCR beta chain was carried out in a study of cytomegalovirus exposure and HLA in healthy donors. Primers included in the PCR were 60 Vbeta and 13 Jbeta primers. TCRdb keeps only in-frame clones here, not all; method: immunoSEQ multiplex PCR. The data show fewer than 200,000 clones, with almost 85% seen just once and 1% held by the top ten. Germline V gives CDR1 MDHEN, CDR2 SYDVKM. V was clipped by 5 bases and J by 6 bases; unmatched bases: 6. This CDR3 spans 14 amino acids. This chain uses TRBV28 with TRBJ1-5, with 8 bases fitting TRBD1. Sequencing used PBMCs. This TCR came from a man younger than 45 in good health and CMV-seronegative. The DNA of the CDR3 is TGTGCCAGCAGTCTCGACAGGGGTGTTCAGCCCCAGCATTTT. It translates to CASSLDRGVQPQHF. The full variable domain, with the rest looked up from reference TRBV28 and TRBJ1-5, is DVKVTQSSRYLVKRTGEKVFLECVQDMDHENMFWYRQDPGLGLRLIYFSYDVKMKEKGDIPEGYSVSREKKERFSLILESASTNQTSMYLCASSLDRGVQPQHFGDGTRLSIL.